This TCR beta chain originates from a study of metastatic and nonmetastatic thyroid tumors. The wider study: A comparison of repertoires was made across blood and tumor or nodule tissue from malignant and benign thyroid patients.

Authors' methods: Clinicopathological groups supplied CDR3 differences that were used to build a distant-metastasis classifier for papillary thyroid cancer. TCRdb ran MiXCR on the PCR reads. The V and J calls and clone size are TCRdb's, not the authors'. The table shows about 21,000 clones, with about 27% occurring only once. This clone was observed at least ten times. Its cognate antigen is unknown. General observations from the study: Malignant thyroid tumors reportedly had TCR beta diversity that was significantly higher than in benign nodules, in blood and tumor.

Each patient went into thyroid surgery without having received any treatment. The germline V and J ends were trimmed by 6 bases and 0 bases, with 15 bases remaining between them. CDR3 size: 17 residues. Germline CDR1 and CDR2: LGHNA and YNFKEQ. The sample was tumor tissue. The clonotype was recovered from a female donor with papillary thyroid cancer or a benign thyroid nodule (not recorded which). Some clones in this sample may be carry-over from other donors' samples. The rearrangement links TRBV4-2 to TRBJ2-6; D is undetermined. The CDR3 nucleotides read TGTGCCAGCAGTCAGACCCCTACAGTCTCTGGGGCCAACGTCCTGACTTTC. Its protein product is CASSQTPTVSGANVLTF.